Given below is one T cell receptor beta chain in context. The antigen remains undetermined. Unique molecular identifiers were present in the TCR beta cDNA libraries. Some 540,000 cDNA molecules were obtained from approximately 0.91 to 9.4 million T cells. TCRdb re-analysed the PCR reads in MiXCR, keeping a single row per CDR3 protein. Of more than 450,000 distinct CDR3 sequences listed, 34% were seen once; the top ten hold 6%. The record originates from a study of post-analysis software for immune sequencing data. As for the study in general: Clinical courses comprised relapsing-remitting, secondary progressive and progressive-relapsing multiple sclerosis. Study conclusions and caveats: Relative to controls, patients with multiple sclerosis showed significantly lower normalized Chao1 diversity. Analysis by F measure revealed that same-batch samples clustered strongly together.

The material sequenced was blood. This sequence originates from a girl aged 2 to 17 with multiple sclerosis.

The CDR3 region has the DNA TGTGCCAGCAGTCCGGACGTGGGACGGGAGACCCAGTACTTC. Translating gives CASSPDVGRETQYF. V usage is TRBV27 and J usage is TRBJ2-5; D could derive from TRBD1 or TRBD2 (5 bases each). Trimming left V 5 bases short and J 5 bases short, with 15 bases between. The V gene's germline CDR1 is MNHEY and CDR2 SMNVEV (reference sequence). This CDR3 comprises 14 residues.